This T cell receptor beta chain appears in the sequencing data of a study of CD8+CD57+ T cells in acquired aplastic anemia. Study information: Quantities of DNA derived from sorted CD4+ and CD8+ cells averaged roughly 3 ug.

Details on this clonotype: The antigen is undetermined.

CDR3 and TCR beta VDJ profiling relied on genomic DNA as the template. TCRdb analysed the reads with MiXCR anew, one entry per CDR3 protein. The sample carries 200,000 or so distinct CDR3 sequences, roughly two thirds recorded once. Germline-derived CDR1 and CDR2 are DFQATT and SNEGSKA (reference sequence). V was trimmed by 4 bases and J by 1 base, leaving 16 bases between them. The CDR3 consists of 15 residues. For sequencing, patients were chosen who had shown expansion of CD8+CD57+ cells by flow cytometry. The cohort consisted entirely of patients having severe acquired aplastic anemia. Study results and limitations: Patients and controls shared just under 30 CD8+ CDR3 sequences. A significant difference in CD8+ Simpson's diversity between patients and controls was not found.

The TCR sequence derives from a human donor with aplastic anemia. This chain connects TRBV20-1 to TRBJ1-1, with a weak D call TRBD1 (5 bases). Source material: sorted CD4+, CD8+, or CD8+CD57+ T cells (not recorded which) from PBMCs. The CDR3 sequence: CSATDRTSQNTEAFF. The CDR3 DNA is TGCAGTGCTACAGATAGGACATCTCAGAACACTGAAGCTTTCTTT.